A single sample gave rise to the 21 T cell receptor beta chains below, sequenced in a study of blood T cells in healthy people across ages. PCR was performed a second time for roughly 7 to 12 cycles using a sample-barcoded 5' primer and a J-beta primer mix. TCRdb independently ran MiXCR on the 5' RACE reads; one entry per CDR3 protein. The sample carries about 1.8 million distinct CDR3 sequences, around 48% recorded once. The sequenced sample consisted of blood. The receptors were gathered from a woman aged 40 to 49 in good health.

In the case of this clonotype: A much larger clone differs from this one at a single base, so this may be a read error. The chain has TRBV6-2 or TRBV6-3 and TRBJ2-1; D ambiguous. The last part of the DNA fits TRBJ2-7 better; the J call may be wrong. The CDR3 covers 15 residues. Per the germline V gene, CDR1 is MNHEY and CDR2 is SVGEGT. CDR3 sequence reads: CASSYGRPSYNEQYF. CDR3 coding DNA: TGTGCCAGCAGTTACGGCCGGCCGTCCTACAATGAGCAGTACTTC.

The chain has TRBV9 and TRBJ1-1; TRBD1 agrees at 10 bases. The germline CDR1 and CDR2 sequences are SGDLS and YYNGEE. This CDR3 has 15 amino acids. J was trimmed by 3 bases and V by 0 bases; bases with no gene match: 2. CDR3 residues: CASSVAGQGYTEAFF. CDR3 bases: TGTGCCAGCAGCGTAGCGGGACAGGGGTACACTGAAGCTTTCTTT.

This chain connects TRBV27 to TRBJ2-2; D is undetermined. The CDR3 covers 11 residues. Trimming pared 5 bases from V and 8 bases from J, leaving 6 bases between. Germline V gene data show CDR1 as MNHEY and CDR2 as SMNVEV (reference sequence). Here the CDR3 DNA reads TGTGCCAGCAGTACATTAGGGGAGCTGTTTTTT. Protein product: CASSTLGELFF.

This clonotype has a handful of counts. The chain joins TRBV20-1 to TRBJ1-5; 7 bases map to TRBD1. CDR1 and CDR2 from the germline V gene are DFQATT and SNEGSKA (reference sequence). V lost 3 bases and J lost 4; bases outside the gene matches: 0. The CDR3 loop spans 12 amino acids. The CDR3 sequence is CSARGQNQPQHF. The CDR3 region has the DNA TGCAGTGCTAGGGGACAGAATCAGCCCCAGCATTTT.

This clonotype was observed a few times. The gene calls are TRBV21-1 and TRBJ1-2. TRBV21-1 is a listed pseudogene. The CDR3 runs 14 residues. In DNA, the CDR3 is TGTGCCAGCACTCTAGCGGGGGAGGACTATGGCTACACCTTC. It specifies CASTLAGEDYGYTF.

This clonotype showed up just a few times. This chain joins TRBV5-1 and TRBJ2-5; D uncertain. The V end lost 0 bases, the J end lost 3 bases, and 9 bases lay between the germline ends. Per the germline V gene, CDR1 is SGHRS and CDR2 is YFSETQ. The CDR3 totals 14 residues. CDR3 loop: CASSLGGNKETQYF. The DNA for the CDR3 is TGCGCCAGCAGCTTGGGGGGTAATAAAGAGACCCAGTACTTC.

V is TRBV4-2 and J is TRBJ2-1, with 8 bases lining up with TRBD2. With the DNA end fitting TRBJ2-7 better, the J assignment may be wrong. The CDR3 consists of 19 residues. The germline gives CDR1 LGHNA, CDR2 YNFKEQ. This CDR3 is CASSQVGVAGLSSYNEQYF. CDR3 sequence (DNA): TGTGCCAGCAGCCAAGTTGGGGTAGCGGGGCTCAGCTCCTACAATGAGCAGTACTTC.

The chain joins TRBV5-1 to TRBJ1-2; TRBD1 matches 9 bases. From germline, CDR1 is SGHRS and CDR2 YFSETQ. The ends lost 4 bases at V and 3 bases at J; junction bases unmatched: 10. The CDR3 is made up of 16 amino acids. CDR3 in amino acids: CASSMSGTGYDYGYTF. The CDR3 region has the DNA TGCGCCAGCAGCATGTCCGGGACAGGGTACGACTATGGCTACACCTTC.

The chain employs TRBV15 and TRBJ1-2, with 12 bases lining up with TRBD1. CDR3 length equals 17 residues. The V gene end was trimmed by 7 bases and the J gene end by 3 bases; junction bases not matched to a gene: 12. From germline, CDR1 is LNHNV and CDR2 YYDKDF (reference sequence). The DNA of the CDR3 is TGTGCCACCACCAAGACCGGGACAGGGGGCTTCCACTATGGCTACACCTTC. It codes for CATTKTGTGGFHYGYTF.

The chain couples TRBV29-1 to TRBJ2-4; TRBD1 matches 12 bases. CDR3 length equals 12 residues. The trim removed 6 bases at V and 13 bases at J, leaving 7 bases unmatched. The germline CDR1 and CDR2 sequences are SQVTM and ANQGSEA. CDR3 amino acids: CSVRDRGLEQYF. The CDR3 DNA reads as TGCAGCGTCCGGGACAGGGGGCTAGAGCAGTACTTC.

This chain connects TRBV11-2 to TRBJ2-3; D is possibly TRBD2 (7 bases). Between the trimmed V and J ends, which lost 5 bases and 5 bases, there was a span of 17 bases. The CDR3 loop spans 15 amino acids. Germline CDR1 and CDR2: SGHAT and FQNNGV. CDR3 nucleotide sequence: TGTGCCAGCAGCCTAGGGGGGGGCAATAGAGATACGCAGTATTTT. Its translation is CASSLGGGNRDTQYF. Drawing the rest from reference TRBV11-2 and TRBJ2-3, the complete variable domain is EAGVAQSPRYKIIEKRQSVAFWCNPISGHATLYWYQQILGQGPKLLIQFQNNGVVDDSQLPKDRFSAERLKGVDSTLKIQPAKLEDSAVYLCASSLGGGNRDTQYFGPGTRLTVL.

The chain joins TRBV11-2 to TRBJ2-5, with 8 bases aligning to TRBD1. V lost 5 bases, J lost 0 bases, and 20 bases stayed unmatched. Germline V lookup: CDR1 SGHAT, CDR2 FQNNGV. The CDR3 runs 20 residues. CDR3 region: CASSAFNRDRQLSNQETQYF. CDR3 coding DNA: TGTGCCAGCAGCGCCTTCAACCGGGACAGGCAACTATCTAACCAAGAGACCCAGTACTTC.

CDR3 in amino acids: CASSPTGGSDIQYF. In DNA form, the CDR3 reads TGTGCCAGCAGCCCGACAGGGGGCTCGGACATTCAGTACTTC. V gene TRBV5-4 combines with J gene TRBJ2-4, with TRBD1 matching 10 bases. Germline CDR1 is SGHNT and CDR2 is YYREEE (reference sequence). V shed 4 bases, J shed 8 bases, and the junction held 6 bases outside the gene matches. There are 14 residues in the CDR3.

The rearrangement joins TRBV11-2 to TRBJ2-5; maybe TRBD2 (5 bases). Germline V lookup: CDR1 SGHAT, CDR2 FQNNGV. CDR3 size: 14 residues. Trimming pared 6 bases from V and 4 bases from J, leaving 15 bases between. CDR3 sequence reads: CASSSWEMAETQYF. DNA for the CDR3: TGTGCCAGCAGTTCTTGGGAGATGGCAGAGACCCAGTACTTC.

The chain has TRBV7-9 and TRBJ1-5; perhaps TRBD1 as D (5 bases). Germline CDR1 and CDR2: SEHNR and FQNEAQ (reference sequence). V lost 5 bases and J 7 bases, leaving 15 bases between the germline ends. This CDR3 contains 14 residues. CDR3 DNA: TGTGCCAGCAGCCCCGGGTGGGGGGAGCAGCCCCAGCATTTT. This sequence encodes CASSPGWGEQPQHF.

This chain uses TRBV9 with TRBJ2-5; D gene uncertain. The better agreement between TRBJ2-1 and the DNA end casts doubt on the J call. Germline V gene lookup returns CDR1 SGDLS and CDR2 YYNGEE. CDR3 length: 13 amino acids. The CDR3 sequence is CASSVVAGETQFF. The CDR3 DNA is TGTGCCAGCAGCGTAGTAGCCGGAGAGACCCAGTTCTTC.

The chain combines TRBV20-1 with TRBJ1-5; perhaps TRBD1 as D (5 bases). The CDR3 length is 12 residues. Deletions cut 4 bases from V and 7 bases from J, with 11 bases between. CDR1 is DFQATT, CDR2 SNEGSKA, per germline (reference sequence). CDR3 nucleotide sequence: TGCAGTGCTACCGCAGGGAGACAGCCCCAGCATTTT. It encodes CSATAGRQPQHF.

The CDR3 DNA sequence: TGTGCCAGCAGCTCTGACAGGGGCACACCCCTCCACTTT. Its protein is CASSSDRGTPLHF. The chain uses TRBV6-5 and TRBJ1-6; 8 nucleotides line up with TRBD1. V trimming: 6 bases; J trimming: 11 bases; junction bases outside the gene matches: 6. The CDR3 sequence is 13 residues long. Germline V CDR1 and CDR2: MNHEY, SVGAGI.

The CDR3 region is CASSQDPAGGLNEQFF. In nucleotides, the CDR3 is TGCGCCAGCAGCCAAGATCCAGCGGGGGGGCTTAATGAGCAGTTCTTC. V gene TRBV4-3 combines with J gene TRBJ2-1; 10 bases are shared with TRBD2. The ends lost 0 bases at V and 7 bases at J; junction bases unmatched: 6. The CDR3 runs 16 residues. Germline V gives CDR1 LGHNA, CDR2 YSLEER.

Only a few counts were recorded for this clonotype. The CDR3 loop reads CSASRTGSNEQFF. The DNA for the CDR3 is TGCAGTGCTAGCCGGACAGGGAGCAATGAGCAGTTCTTC. The rearrangement uses TRBV20-1 and TRBJ2-1, with 8 nucleotides matching TRBD1. The CDR3 has 13 amino acids. V trimming: 3 bases; J trimming: 6 bases; junction bases outside the gene matches: 4. Germline V gene sequence: CDR1 DFQATT, CDR2 SNEGSKA (reference sequence).

This rearrangement joins TRBV7-2 to TRBJ2-1, with 7 bases aligning to TRBD2. The germline V gene has CDR1 SGHTA and CDR2 FQGNSA. The CDR3 consists of 14 residues. V shed 5 bases and J 6 bases; nucleotides not matched to a gene: 7. The CDR3 sequence: CASSLSGVSNEQFF. The DNA for the CDR3 is TGTGCCAGCAGCCTCAGCGGGGTGTCCAATGAGCAGTTCTTC.